This T cell receptor (beta chain) is drawn from a study of low-dose radiotherapy and immunotherapy resistance in tumors. Study context: Oral administration of aspirin 300 mg daily occurred for four cycles, commencing at cycle 1 day 1.

Many counts were recorded for this clonotype. This CDR3 spans 15 amino acids. V lost 5 bases, J lost 5 bases, and 13 bases stayed unmatched. Germline-derived CDR1 and CDR2 are DFQATT and SNEGSKA (reference sequence). Alpha- and beta-chain coverage of first-strand cDNA came from TRAV- and TRBV-specific primers. A constant-region primer paired with the V-primer adapter amplified TCRs over about 18 PCR cycles. Amplification of the isolated mRNA used in vitro transcription. TCRdb independently ran MiXCR on the reads; one entry per CDR3 protein. The data hold tens of thousands of distinct CDR3 sequences, with under 25% observed a single time. Regarding time point: after trial treatment. Treatment here: LDRT plus nivolumab, ipilimumab, low-dose cyclophosphamide and aspirin (RACIN trial). Treatment combined nivolumab, ipilimumab, aspirin, low-dose cyclophosphamide and low-dose radiotherapy in a dose-escalation trial. Patients eligible had advanced solid tumors without tumor-infiltrating lymphocytes.

This TCR came from a female donor with ovarian cancer. The V and J genes are TRBV20-1 and TRBJ2-5; 8 positions match TRBD2. The sequences come from PBMCs, collected after low-dose radiotherapy plus immunotherapy. CDR3 sequence (DNA): TGCAGTGCTCAGAACGGGGGGGCCTACTTGGAGACCCAGTACTTC. Translation: CSAQNGGAYLETQYF.